This T cell receptor beta chain comes out of a study of human T cells and chemical hapten exposure. Overall study context: Weekly diphenylcyclopropenone doses were given to patients' scalps across the approximately 25-week study.

The sample's time point: pre-sensitization, week 0. As for treatment: therapeutic diphenylcyclopropenone sensitization with weekly scalp DPC. The template was total RNA from unfractionated whole blood. The germline V gene has CDR1 DFQATT and CDR2 SNEGSKA (reference sequence). J lost 5 bases, V lost 6 bases, and 6 bases had no gene match. CDR3 length: 13 residues. Library construction involved attaching unique molecular identifiers to individual cDNA molecules, which allowed quantitative, reproducible TCR counting. Via MiXCR, TCRdb re-called the RACE reads, giving one row per CDR3 protein. The sample lists about 70,000 distinct CDR3 sequences, 11% occurring once. This clonotype was counted ten times or more.

Sequenced here: whole blood, sampled in connection with sensitization to the hapten diphenylcyclopropenone (DPC). The clonotype comes from a woman aged 50 to 60 with alopecia areata. Some clones in this sample may be carry-over from other donors' samples. This sequence joins TRBV20-1 and TRBJ2-3, with TRBD1 matching 9 bases. DNA for the CDR3: TGCAGTGCCGTACAGGGGGCAGGAGATACGCAGTATTTT. This translates into CSAVQGAGDTQYF.